This record covers a single TCR beta chain. The data were produced by immunoSEQ multiplex PCR, yet TCRdb's version contains in-frame clones alone and is incomplete. The sample lists fewer than 400,000 clones; roughly 90% were seen once. This sample was taken from a study of blood T cell repertoires in COVID-19. Study summary: Donors in the United States, Italy and Spain gave samples during acute or convalescent COVID-19.

CDR3 length equals 13 residues. From germline, CDR1 is SQVTM and CDR2 ANQGSEA. This TCR derives from a woman younger than 45 who had been exposed to COVID-19. The material sequenced was PBMCs or T cells enriched from blood (not recorded which). The chain couples TRBV29-1 to TRBJ2-3, with TRBD1 matching 7 bases. The CDR3 sequence is CRVATGSTDTQYF. The CDR3 DNA is TGCAGAGTGGCGACAGGGAGCACAGATACGCAGTATTTT.